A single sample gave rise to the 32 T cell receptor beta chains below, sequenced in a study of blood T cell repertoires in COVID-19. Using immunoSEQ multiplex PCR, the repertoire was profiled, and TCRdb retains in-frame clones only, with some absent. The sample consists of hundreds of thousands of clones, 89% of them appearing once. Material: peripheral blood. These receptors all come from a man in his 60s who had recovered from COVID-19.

CDR3 DNA: TGTGCCAGCAGCGTAGAAGGCGCAGGGCTAAACACCATATATTTT. It encodes CASSVEGAGLNTIYF. This chain joins TRBV9 and TRBJ1-3, with a tentative D call TRBD1 (5 bases). Germline-derived CDR1 and CDR2 are SGDLS and YYNGEE. The CDR3 covers 15 residues. Trimming took 0 bases from V and 6 from J, leaving 13 bases between them.

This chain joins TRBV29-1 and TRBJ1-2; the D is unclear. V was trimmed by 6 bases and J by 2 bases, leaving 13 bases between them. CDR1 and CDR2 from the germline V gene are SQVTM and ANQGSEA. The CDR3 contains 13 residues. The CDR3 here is CSVDPTVNYGYTF. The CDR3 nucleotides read TGCAGCGTGGATCCAACAGTAAACTATGGCTACACCTTC.

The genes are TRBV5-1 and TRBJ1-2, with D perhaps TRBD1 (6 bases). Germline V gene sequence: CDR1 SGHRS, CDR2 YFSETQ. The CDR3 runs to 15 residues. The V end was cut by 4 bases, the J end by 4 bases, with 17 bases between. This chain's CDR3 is CASSPRQAGGYGYTF. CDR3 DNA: TGCGCCAGCAGCCCTAGACAGGCTGGGGGCTATGGCTACACCTTC.

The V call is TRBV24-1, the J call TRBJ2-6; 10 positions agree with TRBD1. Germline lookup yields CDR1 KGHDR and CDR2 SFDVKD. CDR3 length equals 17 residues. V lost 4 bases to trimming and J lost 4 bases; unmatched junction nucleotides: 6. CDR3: CATSERTGGIGANVLTF. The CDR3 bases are TGTGCCACCAGTGAACGGACAGGGGGTATCGGGGCCAACGTCCTGACTTTC.

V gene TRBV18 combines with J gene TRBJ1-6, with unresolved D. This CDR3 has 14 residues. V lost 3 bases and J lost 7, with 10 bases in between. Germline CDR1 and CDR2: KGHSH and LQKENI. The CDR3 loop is CASSPVGRNSPLHF. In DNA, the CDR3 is TGTGCCAGCTCACCGGTTGGGAGGAATTCACCCCTCCACTTT.

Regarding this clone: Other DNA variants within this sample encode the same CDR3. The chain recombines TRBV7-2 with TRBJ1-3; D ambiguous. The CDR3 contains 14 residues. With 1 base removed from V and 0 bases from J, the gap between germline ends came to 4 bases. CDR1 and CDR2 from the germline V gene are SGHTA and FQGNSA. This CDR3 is CASSLDSSGNTIYF. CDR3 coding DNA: TGTGCCAGCAGCTTAGACAGCTCTGGAAACACCATATATTTT.

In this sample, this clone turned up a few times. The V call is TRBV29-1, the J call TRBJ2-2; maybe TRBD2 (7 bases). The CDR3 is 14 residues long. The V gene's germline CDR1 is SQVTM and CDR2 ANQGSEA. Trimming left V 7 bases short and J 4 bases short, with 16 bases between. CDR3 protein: CSAEGGQSTGELFF. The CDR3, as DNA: TGCAGCGCCGAGGGGGGGCAGAGCACCGGGGAGCTGTTTTTT.

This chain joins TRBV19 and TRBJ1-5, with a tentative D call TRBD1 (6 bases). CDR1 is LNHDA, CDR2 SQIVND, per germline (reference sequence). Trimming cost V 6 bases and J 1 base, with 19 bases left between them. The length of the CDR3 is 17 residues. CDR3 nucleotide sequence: TGTGCCAGTAGCCCGATTGGGGGGGCCAAAAGCAATCAGCCCCAGCATTTT. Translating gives CASSPIGGAKSNQPQHF.

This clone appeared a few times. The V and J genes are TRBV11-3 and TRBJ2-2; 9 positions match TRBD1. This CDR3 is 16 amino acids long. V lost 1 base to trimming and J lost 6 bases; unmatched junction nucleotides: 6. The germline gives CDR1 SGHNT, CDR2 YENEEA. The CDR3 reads CASSLVQGQGSGELFF. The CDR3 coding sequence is TGTGCCAGCAGCTTAGTGCAGGGACAGGGTTCCGGGGAGCTGTTTTTT.

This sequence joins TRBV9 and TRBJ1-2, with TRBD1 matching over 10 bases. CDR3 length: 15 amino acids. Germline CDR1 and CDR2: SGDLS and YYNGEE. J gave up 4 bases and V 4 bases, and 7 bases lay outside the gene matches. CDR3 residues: CASSLQGDRGYGYTF. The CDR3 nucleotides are TGTGCCAGCAGCCTCCAAGGGGACAGGGGCTATGGCTACACCTTC.

The CDR3 here is CASSFRGNTIYF. CDR3 sequence (DNA): TGTGCCAGCAGTTTTCGGGGAAACACCATATATTTT. The chain combines TRBV28 with TRBJ1-3; no firm D call. V lost 3 bases and J lost 4, with 4 bases in between. Looked up from germline, CDR1 is MDHEN and CDR2 is SYDVKM. The CDR3 is made up of 12 amino acids.

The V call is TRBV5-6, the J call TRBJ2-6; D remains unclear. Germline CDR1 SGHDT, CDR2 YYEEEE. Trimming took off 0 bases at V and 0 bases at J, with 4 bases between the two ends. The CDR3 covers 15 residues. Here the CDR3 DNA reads TGTGCCAGCAGCTTGGGCAGCTCTGGGGCCAACGTCCTGACTTTC. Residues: CASSLGSSGANVLTF.

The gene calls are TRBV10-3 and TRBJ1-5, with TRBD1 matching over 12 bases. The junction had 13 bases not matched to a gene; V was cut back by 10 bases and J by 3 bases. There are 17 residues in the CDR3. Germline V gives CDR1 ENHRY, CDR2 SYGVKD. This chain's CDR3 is CARPRDRGLKDNQPQHF. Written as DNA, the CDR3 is TGTGCCAGACCCCGGGACAGGGGGCTGAAGGACAATCAGCCCCAGCATTTT.

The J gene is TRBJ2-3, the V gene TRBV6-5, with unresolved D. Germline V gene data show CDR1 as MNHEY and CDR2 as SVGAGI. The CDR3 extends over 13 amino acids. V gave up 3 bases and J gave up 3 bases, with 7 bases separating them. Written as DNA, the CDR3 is TGTGCCAGCAGTTATACTACGACAGATACGCAGTATTTT. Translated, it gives CASSYTTTDTQYF.

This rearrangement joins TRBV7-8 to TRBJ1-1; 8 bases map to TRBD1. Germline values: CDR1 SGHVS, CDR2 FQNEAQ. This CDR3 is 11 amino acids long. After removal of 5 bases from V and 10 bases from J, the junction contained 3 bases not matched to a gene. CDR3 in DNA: TGTGCCAGCAGCCGAGACAGGGGAGCTTTCTTT. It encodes CASSRDRGAFF.

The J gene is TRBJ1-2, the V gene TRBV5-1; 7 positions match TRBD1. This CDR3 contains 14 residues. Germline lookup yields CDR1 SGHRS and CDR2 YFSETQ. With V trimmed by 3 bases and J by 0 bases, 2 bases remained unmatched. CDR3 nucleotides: TGCGCCAGCAGCTACAGGGGCGCTAACTATGGCTACACCTTC. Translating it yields CASSYRGANYGYTF.

CDR3 DNA sequence: TGCGCCAGCAGCTTGGCTGGGACAGGCCCCTACGAGCAGTACTTC. Translating it yields CASSLAGTGPYEQYF. The genes are TRBV5-1 and TRBJ2-7; 8 bases map to TRBD1. The ends lost 0 bases at V and 2 bases at J; junction bases unmatched: 4. Germline V lookup: CDR1 SGHRS, CDR2 YFSETQ. The CDR3 is 15 residues long.

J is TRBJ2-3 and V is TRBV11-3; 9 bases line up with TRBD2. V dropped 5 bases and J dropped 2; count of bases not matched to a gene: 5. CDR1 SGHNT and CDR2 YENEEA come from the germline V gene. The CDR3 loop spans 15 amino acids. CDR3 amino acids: CASSLSGGHTDTQYF. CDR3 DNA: TGTGCCAGCAGCCTCAGCGGGGGGCACACAGATACGCAGTATTTT.

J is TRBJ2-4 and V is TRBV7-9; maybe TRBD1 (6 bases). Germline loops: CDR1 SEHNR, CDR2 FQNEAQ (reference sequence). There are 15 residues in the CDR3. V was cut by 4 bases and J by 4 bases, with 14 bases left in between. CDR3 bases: TGTGCCAGCAGCTCCAGACAGGACACGAAAAACATTCAGTACTTC. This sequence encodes CASSSRQDTKNIQYF.

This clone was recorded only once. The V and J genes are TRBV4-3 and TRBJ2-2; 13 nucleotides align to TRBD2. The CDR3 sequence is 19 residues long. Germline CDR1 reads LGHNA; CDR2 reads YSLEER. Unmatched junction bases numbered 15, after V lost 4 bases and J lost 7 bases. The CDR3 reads CASSPSHLLAGGGGGELFF. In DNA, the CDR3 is TGCGCCAGCAGCCCTTCACACCTACTAGCGGGAGGGGGTGGCGGGGAGCTGTTTTTT.

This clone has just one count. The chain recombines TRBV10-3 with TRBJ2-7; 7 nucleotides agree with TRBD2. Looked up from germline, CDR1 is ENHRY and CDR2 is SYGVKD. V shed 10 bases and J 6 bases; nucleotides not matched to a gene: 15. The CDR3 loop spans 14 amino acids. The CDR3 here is CATHLGGEGGEQYF. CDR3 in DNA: TGTGCCACCCACCTGGGGGGGGAGGGAGGCGAGCAGTACTTC.

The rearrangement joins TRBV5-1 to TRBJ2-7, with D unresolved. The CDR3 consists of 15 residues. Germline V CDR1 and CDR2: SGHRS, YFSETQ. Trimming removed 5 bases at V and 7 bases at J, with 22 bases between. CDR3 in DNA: TGCGCCAGCAGACTTGACCCCTTGCGGATCTGGGAGCAGTACTTC. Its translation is CASRLDPLRIWEQYF.

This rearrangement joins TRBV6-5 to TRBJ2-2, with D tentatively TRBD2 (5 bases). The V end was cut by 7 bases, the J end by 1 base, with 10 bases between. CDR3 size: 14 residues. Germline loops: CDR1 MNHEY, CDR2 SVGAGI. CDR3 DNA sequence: TGTGCCAGCAAATTTCGGGGGAACACCGGGGAGCTGTTTTTT. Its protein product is CASKFRGNTGELFF.

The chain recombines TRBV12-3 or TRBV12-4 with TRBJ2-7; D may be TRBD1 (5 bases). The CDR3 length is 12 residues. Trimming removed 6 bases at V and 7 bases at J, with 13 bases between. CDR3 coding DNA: TGTGCCAGCAGCCTGGACACCGTGGAGCAGTACTTC. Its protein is CASSLDTVEQYF.

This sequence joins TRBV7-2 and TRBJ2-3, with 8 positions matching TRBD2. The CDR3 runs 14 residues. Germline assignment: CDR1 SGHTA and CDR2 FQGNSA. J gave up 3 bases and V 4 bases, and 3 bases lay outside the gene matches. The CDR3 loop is CASSSGLATDTQYF. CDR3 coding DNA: TGTGCCAGCAGCTCCGGACTAGCAACAGATACGCAGTATTTT.

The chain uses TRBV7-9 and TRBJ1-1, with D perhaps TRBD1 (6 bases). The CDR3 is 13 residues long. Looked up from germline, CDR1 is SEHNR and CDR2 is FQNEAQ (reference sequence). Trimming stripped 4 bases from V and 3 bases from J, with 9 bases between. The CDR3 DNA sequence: TGTGCCAGCAGCTACAGGACAGACACTGAAGCTTTCTTT. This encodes CASSYRTDTEAFF.

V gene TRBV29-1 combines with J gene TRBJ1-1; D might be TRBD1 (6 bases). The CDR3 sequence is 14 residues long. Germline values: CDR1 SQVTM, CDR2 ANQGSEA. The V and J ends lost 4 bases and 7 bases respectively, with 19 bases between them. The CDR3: CSVGLGAKTGEAFF. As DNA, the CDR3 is TGCAGCGTTGGGTTGGGGGCTAAAACGGGTGAAGCTTTCTTT.

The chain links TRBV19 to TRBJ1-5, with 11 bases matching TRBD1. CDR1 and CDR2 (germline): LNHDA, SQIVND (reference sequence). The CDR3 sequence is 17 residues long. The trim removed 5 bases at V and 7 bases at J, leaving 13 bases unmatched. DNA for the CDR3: TGTGCCAGTAGTTTCAGGACAGGGGGCCTCATGCGACAGCCCCAGCATTTT. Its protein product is CASSFRTGGLMRQPQHF.

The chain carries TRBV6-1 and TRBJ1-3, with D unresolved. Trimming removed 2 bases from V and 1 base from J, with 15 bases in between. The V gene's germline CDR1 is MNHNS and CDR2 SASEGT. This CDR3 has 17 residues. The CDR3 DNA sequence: TGTGCCAGCAGTGAACACGCCTCCGGTGTATCTGGAAACACCATATATTTT. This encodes CASSEHASGVSGNTIYF.

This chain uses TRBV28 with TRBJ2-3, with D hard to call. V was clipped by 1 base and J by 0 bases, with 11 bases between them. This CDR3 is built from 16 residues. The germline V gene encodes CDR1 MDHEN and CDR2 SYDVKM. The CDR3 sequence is CASSLFSTSSTDTQYF. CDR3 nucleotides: TGTGCCAGCAGTTTATTTAGCACCTCTAGCACAGATACGCAGTATTTT.

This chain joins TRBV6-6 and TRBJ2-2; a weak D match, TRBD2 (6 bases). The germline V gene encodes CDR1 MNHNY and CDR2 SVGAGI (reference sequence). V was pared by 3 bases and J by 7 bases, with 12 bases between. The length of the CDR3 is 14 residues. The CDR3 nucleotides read TGTGCCAGCAGTTATGCGGCGCGGGGCGGGGAGCTGTTTTTT. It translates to CASSYAARGGELFF.

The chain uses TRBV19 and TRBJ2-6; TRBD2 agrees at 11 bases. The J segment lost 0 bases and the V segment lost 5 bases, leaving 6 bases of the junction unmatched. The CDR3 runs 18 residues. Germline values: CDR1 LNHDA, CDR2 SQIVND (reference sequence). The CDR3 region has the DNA TGTGCCAGTAGTGTAACTAGCGGGGGATACTCTGGGGCCAACGTCCTGACTTTC. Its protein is CASSVTSGGYSGANVLTF.